This TCR beta chain was captured by sequencing in a study of regulatory T cells in long-lasting Graves disease. Time point described: newly diagnosed GD, antithyroid drugs for less than 3 months. Scientists built the TCR library using RNA that was extracted from PBMCs. This CDR3 has 15 amino acids. Trimming pared 8 bases from V and 0 bases from J, leaving 14 bases between. Germline V lookup: CDR1 MNHEY, CDR2 SMNVEV (reference sequence). With iRepertoire HTBI primers and Arm-PCR of CDR3 regions, TCR beta libraries were built. TCRdb re-derived calls from the multiplex PCR reads in MiXCR, one entry per CDR3 protein. The profile covers over 350,000 distinct CDR3 sequences, with about 14% appearing a single time and approximately 15% taken by the ten largest. These data are also associated with another study on T cells in Graves' hyperthyroidism and ophthalmopathy.

The material was peripheral blood mononuclear cells (PBMCs), obtained at new diagnosis, from a patient treated with antithyroid drugs. The receptor comes from a woman aged 45-65 years with Graves disease. The chain is built from TRBV27 and TRBJ1-5; possible D gene TRBD1, 5 bases. CDR3 in amino acids: CASQGSPYSNQPQHF. CDR3 nucleotide sequence: TGTGCCAGCCAGGGTTCACCTTATAGCAATCAGCCCCAGCATTTT.